This T cell receptor (beta chain) is drawn from a study of blood T cell repertoires in COVID-19. As for the study in general: Spain, Italy and the United States supplied samples that represented acute and convalescent COVID-19. PBMCs, B-cell-depleted T cells, or T cells were the source of the cDNA or gDNA that made up the material.

As handled by the study authors: Estimation of nucleated cell counts relied on the amplification of reference gene primers. Some clones are missing from TCRdb's copy, which holds only in-frame ones; the method was immunoSEQ multiplex PCR. V, J and clone size were drawn from that table, and D and trimming were deduced from the DNA. Of around 130,000 clones listed, approximately 83% are singletons. The length of the CDR3 is 15 residues. The germline V gene has CDR1 SGDLS and CDR2 YYNGEE. V lost 3 bases to trimming and J lost 3 bases; unmatched junction nucleotides: 4. This chain connects TRBV9 to TRBJ1-3, with 9 nucleotides matching TRBD1. The receptor comes from a man aged 40-50 years with active or convalescent COVID-19. The sample consisted of peripheral blood. CDR3 DNA sequence: TGTGCCAGCAGCGAACAGGGGGCAGATGGAAACACCATATATTTT. Its protein is CASSEQGADGNTIYF.